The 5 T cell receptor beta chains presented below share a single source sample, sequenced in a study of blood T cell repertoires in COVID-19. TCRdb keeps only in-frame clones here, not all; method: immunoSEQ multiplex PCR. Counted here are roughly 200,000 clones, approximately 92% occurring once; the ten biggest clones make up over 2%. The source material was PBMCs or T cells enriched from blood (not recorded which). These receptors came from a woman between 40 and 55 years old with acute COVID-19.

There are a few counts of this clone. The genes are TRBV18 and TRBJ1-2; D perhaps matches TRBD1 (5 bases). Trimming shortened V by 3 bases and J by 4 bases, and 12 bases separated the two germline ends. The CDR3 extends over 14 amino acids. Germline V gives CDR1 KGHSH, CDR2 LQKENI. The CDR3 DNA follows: TGTGCCAGCTCACCGTCCGTCGACAGCTATGGCTACACCTTC. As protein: CASSPSVDSYGYTF.

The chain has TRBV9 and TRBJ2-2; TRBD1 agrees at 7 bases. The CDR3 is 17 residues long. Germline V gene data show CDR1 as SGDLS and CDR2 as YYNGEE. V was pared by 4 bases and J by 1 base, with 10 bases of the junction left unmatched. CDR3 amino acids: CASSLQEGALNTGELFF. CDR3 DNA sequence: TGTGCCAGCAGCCTCCAAGAGGGGGCGCTGAACACCGGGGAGCTGTTTTTT.

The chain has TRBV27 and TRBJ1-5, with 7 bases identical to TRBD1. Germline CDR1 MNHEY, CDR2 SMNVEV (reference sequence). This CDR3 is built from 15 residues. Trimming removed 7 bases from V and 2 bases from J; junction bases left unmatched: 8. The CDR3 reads CASKSQGVGNQPQHF. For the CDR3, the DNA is TGTGCCAGCAAATCTCAGGGGGTGGGCAATCAGCCCCAGCATTTT.

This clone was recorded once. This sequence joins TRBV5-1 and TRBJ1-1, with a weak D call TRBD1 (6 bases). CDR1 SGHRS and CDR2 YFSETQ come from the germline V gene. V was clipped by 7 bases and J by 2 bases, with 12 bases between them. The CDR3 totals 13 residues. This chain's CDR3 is CASGVGGNTEAFF. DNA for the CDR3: TGCGCCAGCGGAGTAGGGGGAAACACTGAAGCTTTCTTT.

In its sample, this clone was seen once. As DNA, the CDR3 is TGTGCCAGCCAACAGGGATTCCAAGAGACCCAGTACTTC. It encodes CASQQGFQETQYF. The chain uses TRBV12-3 or TRBV12-4 and TRBJ2-5, with D perhaps matching TRBD1 (6 bases). The CDR3 runs to 13 residues. Deletions cut 8 bases from V and 1 base from J, with 11 bases between.